This TCR beta chain was observed in a study of cytomegalovirus exposure and HLA in healthy donors (dated by TCRdb to 2017 to 2019). A note on the overall study: An earlier analysis of roughly 630 of the donors reported 250 to 350 Gb of sequence data and 120 million or so unique TCR beta sequences from about 180 million T cells. Among the roughly 400 genotyped donors, 75% to 90% belonged to the genetic ancestry cluster associated with self-reported Caucasian donors. All discovery cohort repertoires had been generated using a single sequencing platform. To predict cytomegalovirus infection status, the study brought together high-throughput TCR immunosequencing, statistical association of individual TCRs with disease status, and machine learning. Approximately 300 gigabases of sequencing data and tens of millions of unique TCR sequences made up an early release that covered 640 HLA-typed donors. Typing coverage varied by locus: 629-630 donors for A, B, C, DRB1 and DQB1; approximately 520 for DQA1; about 570 for DPA1; 400 to 480 for DPB1. Rather than drawing on any new phenotypic data, the later analysis identified candidate immune exposures from TCR beta sequences and the way those sequences occurred across donors. The study was designed to test whether signatures of past pathogen exposure could be identified by cataloging public T cell receptors. A separate validation cohort of over 95 different subjects was used in addition to the approximately 700-subject first cohort. An earlier analysis of approximately 630 of the donors applied high-throughput TCR beta sequencing to assess whether each TCR beta V gene segment acted as functional or pseudogenic. Both class I and class II loci were covered by HLA typing, at four-digit resolution. The T cell repertoires of 666 subjects were profiled by immunosequencing and related to cytomegalovirus serostatus. Across 300 to 400 genotyped donors of the cohort, an average of about 240,000 unique TCR beta nucleotide sequences per donor were sequenced, and about a sixth of those sequences were non-productive. A later analysis re-examined previously published TCR beta repertoires from over 500 donors and added high-resolution HLA genotyping to investigate patterns of TCR occurrence. A later genetic analysis took genome-wide SNP genotypes for about 55% of the roughly 670 donors and used that subset as a discovery cohort. Roughly 5 DR-DQ haplotypes were handled as single units for association and clustering because linkage in the cohort was strong. Donor age, sex, ethnicity and CMV serostatus were compiled alongside the repertoire data.

The CDR3 goes from the cysteine to the phenylalanine over 14 residues. Only CDR3 DNA is held: 42 bases, read in frame from base 1. Trimming leaves V shorter by 3 bases and J shorter by 9 bases, with the junction holding 7 bases beyond the gene matches. From the germline V gene (reference sequence), CDR1 is SEHNR and CDR2 is FQNEAQ. Note on this clone: Which antigen it targets is not known. Base quality data are lacking; no much larger clone is found one base away. Distinct nucleotide sequences in the sample also encode this CDR3.

In total, approximately 700 healthy bone marrow donors made up the cohort. Cohort members were all nominally healthy when sampled, although unrecorded immune exposures were likely present. The donor was CMV seropositive and was included in the group of 250 to 300 seropositive cohort members. Each donor provided a peripheral blood sample, and peripheral blood mononuclear cells were used for TCR beta sequencing. Genomic DNA extraction from the blood cell samples was performed with the Qiagen DNeasy Blood Extraction Kit. Broader findings and caveats from the paper: The cohort was sequenced for TCR beta chains only, and without alpha or paired-chain data the features that could be detected were limited. In a later analysis, HLA-associated TCR beta chains were found to be more clonally expanded and to have lower generation probabilities than equally common non-associated chains. In a later analysis, several top co-occurrence clusters were reported to appear linked to parvovirus B19, influenza, CMV and Epstein-Barr virus. While some public TCRs were present in many individuals, most TCR sequences turned up only very rarely across donors. Over 15 rarely observed V segments, including chromosome 9 orphons, were excluded from the earlier analysis of about 600 of the donors because counts were too low. A group of highly shared sequence variants was considered likely to be a technical artifact of the sequencing pipeline. A later analysis associated 16,951 TCR beta sequences with specific HLA alleles at a false discovery rate of 0.05. The classifier was reported to diagnose cytomegalovirus status with high specificity and sensitivity in both the original cohort and the validation cohort. A further reported finding was that TCR beta sequences accurately predicted the HLA-A and HLA-B alleles for most subjects in the first cohort. Immune exposure information for the cohort was limited to CMV serostatus. Compared with the approximately 670-donor mean, donors in an Asian-associated ancestry cluster had fewer N-insertions in productive TCRs, according to a later genetic analysis. Some IMGT-functional V segments, including TRBV6-2 and TRBV6-3, could not be distinguished by the 87-base-pair reads and were therefore excluded. An earlier analysis of some 560 of the donors showed that most TCR beta V segments appeared in productive rearrangements either about 87% or about 30% of the time, which broadly matched IMGT annotations. When HLA alleles, especially DR and DQ, strongly co-occurred, TCR associations were difficult to assign to individual alleles. Because HLA typing was unavailable for some donors at each locus, only the typed subset was used in association tests. The authors suggested that the approach could potentially be extended to other disease states and immunological phenotypes. In vitro tests confirmed that a few of the cytomegalovirus-associated TCR beta chains recognize cytomegalovirus antigens. A total of 150 to 200 TCR beta chains were listed by the study as associated with cytomegalovirus. Linkage disequilibrium might explain the correlated functional status among segregating V segments, but an unknown experimental factor could not be ruled out. An association between a missense DCLRE1C variant and V-gene and J-gene trimming of TCR beta chains was found in a later genetic analysis and replicated in an independent cohort. According to a later analysis, TCR association rates differed among HLA loci, with DRB1 alleles showing the most associated TCRs and HLA-C alleles showing the fewest. A later analysis found that most CMV-associated TCR beta chains appeared HLA-restricted, with HLA associations seemingly driven largely by CMV exposure. Sequencing depth was assumed to be roughly uniform across donors in the presence/absence analyses, though that assumption may not hold.

The receptor library was made with the immunoSEQ multiplex PCR assay. For the multiplex PCR, a mixture combining 60 forward primers for TCR Vbeta segments and 13 reverse primers for TCR Jbeta segments was used. A multiplex PCR assay on genomic DNA amplified the CDR3 region of rearranged TCR beta genes. On the Illumina HiSeq System, the amplified TCR beta libraries were sequenced as 87-base-pair reads. Per the source publication's procedure: In a later analysis, some 80 million unique TCR beta chains were counted across the 500 to 850 repertoires, and roughly 11 million of these chains were shared by at least two donors. Raw reads were error-corrected and collapsed into unique sequences with a nearest-neighbor algorithm that merged closely related sequences to remove PCR and sequencing errors. Alignment of CDR3 sequences to IMGT reference sequences was used to assign V, D and J gene segments. For a sequence to be retained, a match of at least six nucleotides was required to both a V gene segment and a J gene segment. Rearrangements were called productive when the CDR3 lacked stop codons and stayed in frame with V and J; all others were non-productive. Following IMGT convention, CDR3 was defined as the stretch from the second conserved V-encoded cysteine to the conserved J-encoded phenylalanine. The earlier analysis of about 500 of the donors excluded sequences that lacked an unambiguous match to a single V gene segment. An earlier analysis of under 750 of the donors called V segments functional above 56.7% productive rearrangements and segregating when the between-donor standard deviation exceeded 5%. To diagnose cytomegalovirus status from the catalog of TCR beta chain sequences, a statistical classification framework was built. A later analysis assigned V and J genes by comparing TCR nucleotide sequences with IMGT/GENE-DB human TR gene sequences. A later analysis assigned CDR3 sequences and most-parsimonious VDJ recombination scenarios with the TCRdist pipeline. In a later analysis, every TCR beta chain was defined by the combination of its CDR3 amino acid sequence and its V-gene family, and reads without a unique V-gene family were dropped. In a later analysis, a few hundred highly shared, low-generation-probability nucleotide sequences were removed to address suspected cross-contamination and a sequencing artifact. In a later analysis, a clonal expansion index for each public chain was calculated from normalized within-repertoire ranks of inferred template counts. Generation probabilities in a later analysis came from a VDJ recombination model fitted to out-of-frame rearrangements, and those results were checked against IGoR. In a later analysis, TCR-TCR, TCR-HLA and TCR-CMV co-occurrence was scored with hypergeometric tests, and a repertoire-size bias correction was applied to TCR pairs. To estimate false discovery rates, a later analysis permuted the HLA or CMV assignments 20 times. In a later analysis, co-occurring TCRs were grouped with DBSCAN, and TCRdist sequence similarity was added when clustering was performed within HLA-allele-positive subsets. Repertoires with fewer than 30,000 or more than 120,000 public chains were left out of co-occurrence clustering, as were a handful of repertoires with anomalous nucleotide sharing. Not all clones reach the TCRdb copy of this immuneACCESS table, which keeps in-frame sequences only. Checked studies attribute under half of the gap to unresolved V genes and leave the rest unexplained. V and J calls and clone size come straight from that table; D and trimming were deduced from the DNA. The sample records about 130,000 clones, about 80% of which are singletons. Approximately 9% of the sample is in the top ten clones.

Sequencing used PBMCs. The source of this sequence is a young man in good health and CMV-seropositive. The chain employs TRBV7-9 and TRBJ2-1; the junction holds 8 bases that match TRBD1. The CDR3 protein sequence reads: CASSLTGAGSEQFF. The nucleotide sequence reads as follows: TGTGCCAGCAGCTTGACAGGGGCAGGTAGTGAGCAGTTCTTC.